What follows are 24 T cell receptor beta chains derived from one specimen sequenced in a study of shared clonotypes between healthy human individuals (dated by TCRdb to the early 2020s). To prepare the library, the immunoSEQ multiplex PCR assay was applied. Imported from immuneACCESS, the table was reduced by TCRdb to in-frame sequences with V and J called. These copies leave out some clones; in studies compared against another copy, an unresolved V gene accounts for under half, and the cause of the remainder is not known. The sample has 550,000 to 750,000 clones on record, around 95% of them singletons. 0.09% to 0.13% of the sample rests with the top ten. CD8 naive samples were obtained by positive selection for CCR7 among CD45RO-negative cells, yielding a CD45RA+CCR7+ population from which TemRA cells were excluded. Material for sequencing was naive CD8+ T cells sorted from blood. In light of the paper, this sample's cell subset or site label describes: CD45RA+CCR7+. These TCRs come from a woman in her twenties or thirties in good health.

The V call is TRBV28, the J call TRBJ2-7, with 7 bases that match TRBD2. The CDR3 has 17 amino acids. The germline gives CDR1 MDHEN, CDR2 SYDVKM. The V segment lost 0 bases and the J segment 8 bases; nucleotides outside the gene matches: 16. The CDR3 DNA sequence: TGTGCCAGCAGTTTATGGGGGAGGGGCGCGTGGACCCGGCAGCAGTACTTC. Translated, it gives CASSLWGRGAWTRQQYF.

The CDR3 loop reads CATDPSQAHNNEEQFF. For the CDR3, the DNA is TGTGCCACCGATCCAAGCCAGGCCCATAACAATGAGGAGCAGTTCTTC. The chain has TRBV28 and TRBJ2-1, with D hard to call. Trimming cost V 10 bases and J 10 bases, with 29 bases left between them. CDR1 and CDR2 (germline): MDHEN, SYDVKM. This CDR3 has 16 amino acids.

The J gene is TRBJ2-4, the V gene TRBV10-3; D is possibly TRBD2 (6 bases). This CDR3 spans 16 amino acids. The germline V and J ends were trimmed by 6 bases and 3 bases, with 18 bases remaining between them. Germline CDR1 ENHRY, CDR2 SYGVKD. CDR3 coding DNA: TGTGCCATCAGCGAGACGGGGGACTTCAACAAAAACATTCAGTACTTC. This codes for CAISETGDFNKNIQYF.

Of note for this clone: Other nucleotide sequences from this sample produce the same CDR3. This rearrangement joins TRBV6-1 to TRBJ2-7; D may be TRBD2 (5 bases). The CDR3 is 13 amino acids. Germline assignment: CDR1 MNHNS and CDR2 SASEGT. Trimming shortened V by 3 bases and J by 3 bases, and 9 bases separated the two germline ends. In DNA, the CDR3 is TGTGCCAGCAGTGAGGGAGTACTCTACGAGCAGTACTTC. As protein: CASSEGVLYEQYF.

The sample holds one count of this clone. The chain couples TRBV6-5 to TRBJ1-1; a weak D match, TRBD1 (5 bases). The V end was cut by 8 bases, the J end by 4 bases, with 14 bases between. The V gene's germline CDR1 is MNHEY and CDR2 SVGAGI. This CDR3 region has 13 residues. CDR3 protein: CASFSQGVTEAFF. For the CDR3, the DNA is TGTGCCAGCTTTTCTCAGGGAGTCACTGAAGCTTTCTTT.

The V and J genes are TRBV27 and TRBJ2-1; D unresolved. V was shortened by 8 bases and J by 0 bases, with 11 bases between the two germline ends. CDR1 and CDR2 from the germline V gene are MNHEY and SMNVEV (reference sequence). The CDR3 runs to 14 residues. The CDR3 spells CASAELSSYNEQFF. CDR3 nucleotide sequence: TGTGCCAGCGCCGAACTGAGCTCCTACAATGAGCAGTTCTTC.

The V call is TRBV6-6, the J call TRBJ2-2; D may be TRBD2 (6 bases). Trimming removed 6 bases from V and 7 bases from J, with 21 bases in between. The CDR3 runs 16 residues. CDR1 and CDR2 (germline): MNHNY, SVGAGI (reference sequence). CDR3 amino acids: CASRPRDSSPDGELFF. For the CDR3, the DNA is TGTGCCAGCAGACCACGGGACTCCAGTCCCGACGGGGAGCTGTTTTTT.

The chain couples TRBV5-4 to TRBJ2-3; D is perhaps TRBD2 (6 bases). Germline V CDR1 and CDR2: SGHNT, YYREEE (reference sequence). Trimming took 2 bases from V and 0 from J, leaving 10 bases between them. This CDR3 contains 15 residues. CDR3 protein: CASSFDAGSTDTQYF. DNA of the CDR3: TGTGCCAGCAGCTTTGATGCGGGGAGCACAGATACGCAGTATTTT.

V is TRBV7-6 and J is TRBJ2-1; TRBD2 aligns across 7 bases. Unmatched junction bases numbered 11, after V lost 3 bases and J lost 3 bases. Germline V gene lookup returns CDR1 SGHVS and CDR2 FNYEAQ. CDR3 size: 17 residues. For the CDR3, the DNA is TGTGCCAGCAGCTTTGGTCGTGGCGGGAGAGTCTACAATGAGCAGTTCTTC. Its translation: CASSFGRGGRVYNEQFF.

The V gene is TRBV6-1, the J gene TRBJ1-3, with 7 bases aligning to TRBD1. The CDR3 contains 16 residues. Germline V lookup: CDR1 MNHNS, CDR2 SASEGT. V lost 2 bases, J lost 8 bases, and 12 bases stayed unmatched. The CDR3 reads CASSEIPRQGADTIYF. The CDR3 DNA sequence: TGTGCCAGCAGTGAAATCCCTCGACAGGGAGCGGACACCATATATTTT.

This chain links TRBV7-6 with TRBJ2-7; D call uncertain. The CDR3 length is 14 residues. CDR1 is SGHVS, CDR2 FNYEAQ, per germline. V lost 5 bases and J 1 base, leaving 12 bases between the germline ends. The CDR3 loop reads CASSPTPASYEQYF. In DNA form, the CDR3 reads TGTGCCAGCAGCCCGACACCGGCATCCTACGAGCAGTACTTC.

The chain links TRBV28 to TRBJ1-5; 9 bases agree with TRBD1. Germline lookup yields CDR1 MDHEN and CDR2 SYDVKM. Unmatched junction bases numbered 2, after V lost 2 bases and J lost 0 bases. The CDR3 totals 16 residues. CDR3 DNA: TGTGCCAGCAGTTTAGGGACAGGGTATAGCAATCAGCCCCAGCATTTT. This translates into CASSLGTGYSNQPQHF.

The chain links TRBV14 to TRBJ2-3, with TRBD2 as a possible D gene (6 bases). The CDR3 covers 17 residues. V lost 2 bases and J 2 bases, leaving 17 bases between the germline ends. Germline CDR1 and CDR2: SGHDN and FVKESK. CDR3 protein: CASSQFMPGEFTDTQYF. DNA for the CDR3: TGTGCCAGCAGCCAATTTATGCCGGGAGAGTTCACAGATACGCAGTATTTT.

The chain employs TRBV27 and TRBJ2-7, with D uncertain. CDR1 and CDR2 (germline): MNHEY, SMNVEV (reference sequence). Trimming stripped 5 bases from V and 2 bases from J, with 13 bases between. CDR3 length: 14 amino acids. For the CDR3, the DNA is TGTGCCAGCAGTCCAACCGGGCCAACCTACGAGCAGTACTTC. As protein: CASSPTGPTYEQYF.

For this clone: Different DNA sequences within this sample yield the same CDR3. The chain carries TRBV6-5 and TRBJ2-7, with 10 bases fitting TRBD2. The J segment lost 4 bases and the V segment lost 6 bases, leaving 6 bases of the junction unmatched. The CDR3 covers 14 residues. Germline V gene lookup returns CDR1 MNHEY and CDR2 SVGAGI. The chain's CDR3 is CASSPLAGPYEQYF. The CDR3 DNA sequence: TGTGCCAGCAGCCCACTAGCGGGGCCATACGAGCAGTACTTC.

In the case of this clone: The junction does not match germline at one end; this may be a read error. Other DNA sequences within the sample encode an identical CDR3. The J gene is TRBJ1-5, the V gene TRBV28, with TRBD1 as a possible D gene (5 bases). Germline assignment: CDR1 MDHEN and CDR2 SYDVKM. CDR3 length: 15 residues. The CDR3 DNA reads TGTGCCAGCAGTTTAGAAGGGGCAGGCAATCAGCCTCAGCATTTT. It specifies CASSLEGAGNQPQHF.

This chain joins TRBV7-9 and TRBJ2-2; unclear D gene. V was cut by 0 bases and J by 1 base, with 12 bases left in between. Germline V gives CDR1 SEHNR, CDR2 FQNEAQ (reference sequence). There are 17 residues in the CDR3. DNA of the CDR3: TGTGCCAGCAGCTTAGCTCTGGGTCGGTGGAACACCGGGGAGCTGTTTTTT. Amino acids: CASSLALGRWNTGELFF.

This chain links TRBV12-2 with TRBJ2-7; the D call TRBD2 from the table was never checked on the DNA. TRBV12-2 is given as a pseudogene. This CDR3 is 15 amino acids long. CDR3 sequence (DNA): TGTGCAAGTCGCGCCAAGTCGAGCGGGAGCATCGAGCAGTACTTC. It yields the protein CASRAKSSGSIEQYF.

The chain carries TRBV9 and TRBJ2-3; 9 positions agree with TRBD2. Germline loops: CDR1 SGDLS, CDR2 YYNGEE. Trimming took 1 base from V and 1 from J; bases not matched to a gene: 7. The CDR3 is made up of 17 amino acids. This CDR3 is CASSVPISGSGTDTQYF. The CDR3 bases are TGTGCCAGCAGCGTACCGATTAGCGGGAGTGGCACAGATACGCAGTATTTT.

The chain has TRBV9 and TRBJ2-7; unclear D gene. Trimming took off 3 bases at V and 6 bases at J, with 10 bases between the two ends. The CDR3 runs 12 residues. Germline V lookup: CDR1 SGDLS, CDR2 YYNGEE. CDR3 in DNA: TGTGCCAGCAGCGCCTTAGGGCGCGAGCAGTACTTC. Translating it yields CASSALGREQYF.

In nucleotides, the CDR3 is TGCAGTGCTAGAGATCCCCCCCGACTGTTTTTT. Translated: CSARDPPRLFF. The chain joins TRBV20-1 to TRBJ1-4, with no clear D. The V and J ends lost 0 bases and 13 bases respectively, with 9 bases between them. Germline values: CDR1 DFQATT, CDR2 SNEGSKA (reference sequence). This CDR3 has 11 residues.

This sequence joins TRBV4-1 and TRBJ2-3; TRBD2 agrees at 13 bases. Germline V lookup: CDR1 MGHRA, CDR2 YSYEKL. V trimming: 4 bases; J trimming: 3 bases; junction bases outside the gene matches: 10. CDR3 length equals 18 residues. The chain's CDR3 is CASSLDGGLAGETDTQYF. The CDR3 DNA follows: TGCGCCAGCAGCCTGGACGGAGGACTAGCGGGAGAGACAGATACGCAGTATTTT.

The rearrangement joins TRBV4-2 to TRBJ2-7; D unresolved. The CDR3 covers 14 residues. The germline V gene encodes CDR1 LGHNA and CDR2 YNFKEQ. With 1 base removed from V and 7 bases from J, the gap between germline ends came to 14 bases. CDR3 in DNA: TGTGCCAGCAGCCAAGCTACTACCTCGGGTGAGCAGTACTTC. Translation gives CASSQATTSGEQYF.

J is TRBJ2-1 and V is TRBV7-6; TRBD2 aligns across 10 bases. Germline V gene lookup returns CDR1 SGHVS and CDR2 FNYEAQ. Trimming cost V 4 bases and J 8 bases; bases outside gene matches: 8. This CDR3 contains 15 residues. Here the CDR3 DNA reads TGTGCCAGCAGCTCAGCGGGAGGGGCTGTATATGAGCAGTTCTTC. It encodes CASSSAGGAVYEQFF.